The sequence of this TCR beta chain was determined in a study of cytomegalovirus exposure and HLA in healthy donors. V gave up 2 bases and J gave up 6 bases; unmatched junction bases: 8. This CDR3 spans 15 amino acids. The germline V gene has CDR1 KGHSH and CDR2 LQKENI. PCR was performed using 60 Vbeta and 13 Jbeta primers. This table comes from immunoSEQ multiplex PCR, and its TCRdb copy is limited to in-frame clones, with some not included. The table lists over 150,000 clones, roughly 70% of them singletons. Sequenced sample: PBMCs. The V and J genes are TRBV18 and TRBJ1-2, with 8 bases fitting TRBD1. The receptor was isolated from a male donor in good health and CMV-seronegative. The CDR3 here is CASSPVGQGEHGYTF. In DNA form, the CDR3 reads TGTGCCAGCTCACCAGTCGGACAGGGAGAACATGGCTACACCTTC. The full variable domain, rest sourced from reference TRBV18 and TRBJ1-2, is NAGVMQNPRHLVRRRGQEARLRCSPMKGHSHVYWYRQLPEEGLKFMVYLQKENIIDESGMPKERFSAEFPKEGPSILRIQQVVRGDSAAYFCASSPVGQGEHGYTFGSGTRLTVV.